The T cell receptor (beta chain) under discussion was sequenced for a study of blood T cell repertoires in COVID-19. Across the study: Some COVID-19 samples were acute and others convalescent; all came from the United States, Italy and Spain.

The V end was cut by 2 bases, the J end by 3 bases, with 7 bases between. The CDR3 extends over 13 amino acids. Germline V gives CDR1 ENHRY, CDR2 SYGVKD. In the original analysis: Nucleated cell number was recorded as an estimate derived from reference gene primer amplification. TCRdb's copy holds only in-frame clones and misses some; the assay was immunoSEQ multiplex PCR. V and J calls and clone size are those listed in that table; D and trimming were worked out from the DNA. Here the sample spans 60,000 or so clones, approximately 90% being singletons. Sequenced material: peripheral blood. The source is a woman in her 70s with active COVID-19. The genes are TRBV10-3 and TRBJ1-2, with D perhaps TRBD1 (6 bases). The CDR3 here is CAISERTDYGYTF. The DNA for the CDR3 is TGTGCCATCAGTGAGAGGACAGACTATGGCTACACCTTC.